This T cell receptor beta chain was recorded in a study of blood T cells in healthy people across ages. Overall study findings and caveats: The percentage of naive T cells correlated strongly with TCR beta diversity. It was the long-lived donors that had more naive CD4+ cells and higher diversity than aged donors.

This clonotype was seen only a few times. Antigen specificity is unknown. Each donor supplied roughly 9.2 milliliters of peripheral blood. Isolation of PBMCs gave at least 6 million cells per sample. Combining a sample-barcoded 5' primer with a J-beta primer mix, a second PCR ran for 7 to 11 cycles. In TCRdb, the 5' RACE reads were re-called with MiXCR into one record per CDR3 protein. The sample has approximately 350,000 distinct CDR3 sequences; 45% to 65% are singletons. Germline V gives CDR1 LGHNA, CDR2 YSLEER. The CDR3 extends over 21 amino acids. The V and J ends lost 1 base and 0 bases, in that order; junction bases with no gene match: 12.

The TCR originated in a man between 60 and 75 years old in good health. This rearrangement joins TRBV4-3 to TRBJ2-1; 13 bases fit TRBD2. Source material: blood. For the CDR3, the DNA is TGCGCCAGCAGCCAAGCCCTTCCCGGGACTAGCGGGATTAGCTCCTACAATGAGCAGTTCTTC. It translates to CASSQALPGTSGISSYNEQFF.